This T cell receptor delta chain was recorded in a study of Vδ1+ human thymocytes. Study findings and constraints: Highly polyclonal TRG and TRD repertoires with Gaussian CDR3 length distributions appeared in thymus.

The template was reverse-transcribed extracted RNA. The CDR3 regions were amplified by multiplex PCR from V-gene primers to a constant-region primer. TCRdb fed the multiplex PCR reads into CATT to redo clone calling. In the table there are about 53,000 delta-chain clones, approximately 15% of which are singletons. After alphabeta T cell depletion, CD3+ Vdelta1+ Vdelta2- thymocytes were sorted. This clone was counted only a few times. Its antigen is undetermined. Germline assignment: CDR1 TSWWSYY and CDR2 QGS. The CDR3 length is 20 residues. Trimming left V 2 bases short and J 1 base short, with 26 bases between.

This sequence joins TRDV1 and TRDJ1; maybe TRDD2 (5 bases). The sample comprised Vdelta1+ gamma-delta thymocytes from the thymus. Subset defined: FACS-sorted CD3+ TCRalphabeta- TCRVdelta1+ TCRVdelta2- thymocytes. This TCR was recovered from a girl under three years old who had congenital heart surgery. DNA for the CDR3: TGTGCTCTTGGGGAATGGTCTGCCCCTTCACCGCGATGCTGCACCGATAAACTCATCTTT. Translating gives CALGEWSAPSPRCCTDKLIF.